A single sample gave rise to the 11 T cell receptor beta chains below, sequenced in a study of T cell clones after liver transplantation. This table comes from immunoSEQ multiplex PCR, and its TCRdb copy is limited to in-frame clones, with some not included. The sample records tens of thousands of clones, 70% to 85% being singletons. The starting material was CD4+ T cells from blood, obtained before liver transplant. The source is a human donor who received a liver transplant.

The CDR3 sequence is CASMRGQGNQETQYF. The CDR3 nucleotides read TGCGCCAGCATGCGAGGACAGGGGAACCAAGAGACCCAGTACTTC. This chain uses TRBV5-1 with TRBJ2-5; 9 nucleotides agree with TRBD1. This CDR3 comprises 15 residues. Trimming at V came to 6 bases and at J to 0 bases, leaving 6 bases not matched to a gene. Germline V gives CDR1 SGHRS, CDR2 YFSETQ.

The V and J genes are TRBV7-6 and TRBJ2-1; D may be TRBD1 or TRBD2 (5 bases each). The CDR3 contains 16 residues. CDR1 and CDR2 from the germline V gene are SGHVS and FNYEAQ. Trimming took 5 bases from V and 8 from J, leaving 22 bases between them. In DNA, the CDR3 is TGTGCCAGCAGCCGTACCCGGGGACGGCCAACCGATGAGCAGTTCTTC. Amino acids: CASSRTRGRPTDEQFF.

The chain joins TRBV28 to TRBJ2-5; D is uncertain. The CDR3 extends over 14 amino acids. V was trimmed by 6 bases and J by 4 bases, leaving 15 bases between them. CDR1 and CDR2 from the germline V gene are MDHEN and SYDVKM. For the CDR3, the DNA is TGTGCCAGCAGCTCCCTAGGGCCGGGAGAGACCCAGTACTTC. Its translation: CASSSLGPGETQYF.

The rearrangement links TRBV28 to TRBJ2-1; D not certain. Germline CDR1 MDHEN, CDR2 SYDVKM. The V end lost 7 bases, the J end lost 3 bases, and 16 bases lay between the germline ends. CDR3 length: 15 amino acids. The CDR3 loop is CASIGQAKGYNEQFF. CDR3 nucleotide sequence: TGTGCCAGCATCGGGCAGGCTAAAGGCTACAATGAGCAGTTCTTC.

As concerns this clone: This sequence may be a read error, since a much larger clone differs from it by one base. V is TRBV5-1 and J is TRBJ2-7; D remains ambiguous. The V end lost 0 bases, the J end lost 0 bases, and 4 bases lay between the germline ends. Germline assignment: CDR1 SGHRS and CDR2 YFSETQ. The CDR3 contains 13 residues. CDR3 in amino acids: CASSLDTSYEQYF. CDR3 nucleotides: TGCGCCAGCAGCTTGGACACCTCCTACGAGCAGTACTTC.

The rearrangement links TRBV7-2 to TRBJ2-7; D may be TRBD1 (5 bases). The germline V gene encodes CDR1 SGHTA and CDR2 FQGNSA. The CDR3 is made up of 15 amino acids. The V end lost 1 base, the J end lost 3 bases, and 13 bases lay between the germline ends. DNA of the CDR3: TGTGCCAGCAGCTTAGGGCGCAGGGCGAACTACGAGCAGTACTTC. It translates to CASSLGRRANYEQYF.

This CDR3 is CASSTENYGYTF. CDR3 bases: TGTGCCAGCAGTACGGAAAACTATGGCTACACCTTC. The chain employs TRBV28 and TRBJ1-2; D unresolved. The CDR3 is made up of 12 amino acids. Deletions cut 5 bases from V and 2 bases from J, with 6 bases between. Per the germline V gene, CDR1 is MDHEN and CDR2 is SYDVKM.

This sequence joins TRBV4-1 and TRBJ2-3, with D unclear. The germline V gene encodes CDR1 MGHRA and CDR2 YSYEKL. Trimming removed 3 bases at V and 5 bases at J, with 9 bases between. The length of the CDR3 is 13 residues. The CDR3 nucleotides read TGCGCCAGCAGCCACCCTAGACTAGATACGCAGTATTTT. This gives the protein CASSHPRLDTQYF.

The chain is built from TRBV9 and TRBJ1-5; D perhaps matches TRBD1 (5 bases). The germline V and J ends were trimmed by 9 bases and 2 bases, with 12 bases remaining between them. This CDR3 has 13 amino acids. Germline values: CDR1 SGDLS, CDR2 YYNGEE. CDR3 sequence reads: CANLRGCNQPQHF. As DNA, the CDR3 is TGTGCCAACCTGAGGGGATGCAATCAGCCCCAGCATTTT.

This chain uses TRBV19 with TRBJ1-4, with 8 positions matching TRBD1. V shed 9 bases, J shed 0 bases, and the junction held 15 bases outside the gene matches. This CDR3 contains 18 residues. Germline CDR1 and CDR2: LNHDA and SQIVND (reference sequence). CDR3 sequence (DNA): TGTGCCAGCGCCGGACAGGGCTTATCTCTTGCAACTAATGAAAAACTGTTTTTT. Translated: CASAGQGLSLATNEKLFF.

This clone was detected once. The rearrangement joins TRBV28 to TRBJ2-1; possibly TRBD1 for D (5 bases). CDR1 and CDR2 from the germline V gene are MDHEN and SYDVKM. V lost 5 bases and J lost 8, with 16 bases in between. The CDR3 sequence is 14 residues long. This CDR3 reads CASSRWYGAYEQFF. CDR3 nucleotides: TGTGCCAGCAGTCGATGGTATGGGGCCTATGAGCAGTTCTTC.